Listed below are T cell receptor beta chains from one sample, sequenced in a study of shared clonotypes between healthy human individuals. Clones were read by immunoSEQ multiplex PCR, and TCRdb kept only the in-frame ones, dropping some. This sample has some 1,900,000 clones, with roughly 94% found just once. Source material: naive CD8+ T cells sorted from blood. The receptors here all came from a man aged 18 to 30 in good health. CDR3s include the opening cysteine and the closing phenylalanine or tryptophan. D genes are given only for firm matches. Some rows have no size entry. The others give once, few or many, or a class for an expanded clone.

v_gene	abundance	d_gene	CDR3aa
TRBV6-1	NA	NA	CASSGGVWSAGELFF
TRBV5-4	NA	NA	CASSFGSYEQYF
TRBV27	NA	NA	CASSLGHTNQPQHF
TRBV29-1	NA	TRBD1	CSVPRQGNYGYTF
TRBV5-8	NA	NA	CASSLRGGTSYEQYF
TRBV5-1	NA	NA	CASSLAGQPNEQYF
TRBV27	NA	NA	CASSFVGSYGYTF
TRBV25-1	once	NA	CASSEGHLYGYTF
TRBV4-1	NA	NA	CASSQERAAYGYTF
TRBV20-1	NA	NA	CSALGSEQFF
TRBV6-5	NA	TRBD1	CASSYTTGAGTEAFF
TRBV27	NA	TRBD1	CASSPTGAYEQYF
TRBV4-1	once	NA	CASSQEGNRAINSPLHF
TRBV7-9	NA	NA	CASSQSMDETQYF
TRBV10-3	NA	NA	CAISDTRDEQFF
TRBV13	NA	NA	CASSLRDAPGEQYF
TRBV6-1	NA	TRBD1	CASSEGQTTGHTQYF
TRBV27	NA	NA	CASSPFGSGSGNTIYF
TRBV19	NA	TRBD1	CASRDRNTDQPQHF
TRBV4-1	NA	NA	CASSPRYASTDTQYF
TRBV19	NA	NA	CASSISGETYGYTF
TRBV29-1	NA	NA	CSASYTGELFF
TRBV6-1	NA	TRBD2	CASSEGTSGIGTGELFF
TRBV5-4	NA	NA	CASSLNEGVSHTEAFF
TRBV19	NA	NA	CASSIFASTDTQYF
TRBV11-2	NA	NA	CASRASLNTEAFF
TRBV19	NA	NA	CASLRKGQNTEAFF
TRBV5-1	NA	NA	CASSGLESSYNEQFF
TRBV2	NA	NA	CASELTTEQFF
TRBV5-4	once	TRBD1	CASSFTGGTYEQYF
TRBV4-3	NA	TRBD2	CASSQESLLAGETGELFF
TRBV28	NA	TRBD1	CASRPDRDTYEQYF
TRBV27	NA	NA	CASSFQGRVNEQYF
TRBV30	NA	NA	CAPPQRSWAGELFF
TRBV29-1	NA	TRBD2	CSVDIAGGHLQETQYF
TRBV9	NA	NA	CASSVGGGTPLHF
TRBV27	NA	TRBD2	CASSLGPGGTDTQYF
TRBV14	NA	NA	CASSQGRPQGLYEQYF
TRBV6-5	NA	NA	CASSYSQGNTEAFF
TRBV19	NA	NA	CASSPHSAHGYTF
TRBV27	once	NA	CASSRPGETYEQYF
TRBV15	NA	NA	CATSSTWSTPGYEQYF
TRBV4-3	NA	TRBD1	CASSQDRVTGGEQYF
TRBV29-1	NA	TRBD2	CSVEVWGLAGDVGELFF
TRBV11-2	NA	NA	CASSLGGDRQETQYF
TRBV2	NA	TRBD1	CASSDQGAQGKAFF
TRBV5-1	NA	NA	CASSSPTLSSTDTQYF
TRBV27	once	NA	CASSPFGGTSTDTQYF
TRBV6-5	NA	TRBD1	CASSVTGGAGTEAFF
TRBV10-1	NA	TRBD1	CASSETGVGDTQYF
TRBV10-3	NA	TRBD1	CAISWTGRTTNYEQYF
TRBV7-9	NA	NA	CASSLSTTSQETQYF
TRBV7-2	NA	NA	CASSSSGRGAQYF
TRBV27	NA	NA	CASSRLGGYNEQFF
TRBV28	NA	TRBD2	CASSSLLAGETQYF
TRBV7-9	NA	NA	CASSLEASLYGYTF